This section outlines one T cell receptor beta chain sequence together with its context. This sample is drawn from a study of blood T cell repertoires in COVID-19. The V end lost 5 bases, the J end lost 4 bases, and 17 bases lay between the germline ends. The CDR3 is 15 amino acids. Germline V gives CDR1 SGHTA, CDR2 FQGTGA. Produced via immunoSEQ multiplex PCR; TCRdb's table is partial and in-frame only. This sample has approximately 220,000 clones; roughly four fifths occur once, and the top ten carry around 3.5%. This receptor was identified in a woman aged 40 to 55 who had been exposed to COVID-19. Sequencing was carried out using PBMCs or T cells enriched from blood (not recorded which). The chain recombines TRBV7-3 with TRBJ1-1; no clear D. The CDR3, as DNA: TGTGCCAGCAGCCCCCCCGAGGGAAGGAGCACTGAAGCTTTCTTT. Translation: CASSPPEGRSTEAFF.